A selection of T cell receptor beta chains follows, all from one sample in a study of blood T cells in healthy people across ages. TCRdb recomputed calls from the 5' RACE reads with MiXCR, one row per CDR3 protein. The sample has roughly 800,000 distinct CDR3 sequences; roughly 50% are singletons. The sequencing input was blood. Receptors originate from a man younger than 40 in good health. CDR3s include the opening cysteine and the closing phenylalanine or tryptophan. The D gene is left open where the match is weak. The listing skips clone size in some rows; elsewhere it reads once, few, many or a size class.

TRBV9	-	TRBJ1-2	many	TGTGCCAGCAGCGTAGCCCTCCGGGGAACGAACTATGGCTACACCTTC	CASSVALRGTNYGYTF
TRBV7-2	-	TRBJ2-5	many	TGTGCCAGCAGTTTTACCGGGACGTCAGAGACCCAGTACTTC	CASSFTGTSETQYF
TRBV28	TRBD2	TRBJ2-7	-	TGTGCCAGCAGTTCCCGGGAGGGCCCCCTTCTCTACAATGAGCAGTACTTC	CASSSREGPLLYNEQYF
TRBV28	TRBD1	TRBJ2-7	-	TGTGCCAGCAGTACCGACAGGGGGGGAGGCTACGAGCAGTACTTC	CASSTDRGGGYEQYF
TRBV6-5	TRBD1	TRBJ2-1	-	TGTGCCAGCAGTTACGGTCAGGGGGCCCCCTACAATGAGCAGTTCTTC	CASSYGQGAPYNEQFF
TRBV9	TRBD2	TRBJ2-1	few	TGTGCCAGCAGCGTATCTAGCGGGAGAGACAATGAGCAGTTCTTC	CASSVSSGRDNEQFF
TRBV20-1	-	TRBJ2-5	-	TGCAGTGCTAAAAAAGTTTTGGAGACCCAGTACTTC	CSAKKVLETQYF
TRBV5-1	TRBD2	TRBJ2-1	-	TGCGCCAGCAGATCCGGGACTAGTCAAGGTGAGCAGTTCTTC	CASRSGTSQGEQFF
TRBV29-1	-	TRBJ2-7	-	TGCAGCGGGCGGACAATACGGGGTGAGCAGTACTTC	CSGRTIRGEQYF
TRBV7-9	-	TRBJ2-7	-	TGTGCCAGCAGCTTCGGGCAGGGGGGTTGGTCCTACGAGCAGTACTTC	CASSFGQGGWSYEQYF
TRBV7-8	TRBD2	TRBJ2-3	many	TGTGCCAGCAGACCCATTCTACCGGGACTAGCGGGATCAGATACGCAGTATTTT	CASRPILPGLAGSDTQYF
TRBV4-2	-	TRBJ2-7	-	TGTGCCAGCAGCCAAGACCATTTTTTCTCCTACGAGCAGTACTTC	CASSQDHFFSYEQYF
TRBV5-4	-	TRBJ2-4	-	TGTGCCAGCAGCTTTTTTTCGATTGGGGAGAACATTCAGTACTTC	CASSFFSIGENIQYF
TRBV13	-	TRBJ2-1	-	TGTGCCAGCAGGGGAGGTCCGTCGGAGCAGTTCTTC	CASRGGPSEQFF
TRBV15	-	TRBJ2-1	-	TGTGCCACCAGCAGCGAGAGGAAGACCCAGTTCTTC	CATSSERKTQFF
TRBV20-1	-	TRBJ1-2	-	TGCAGTGGGCAGGACCGCTATGGCTACACCTTC	CSGQDRYGYTF
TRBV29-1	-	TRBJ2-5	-	TGCAGCGTTGAGGGTTACGAGACCCAGTACTTC	CSVEGYETQYF
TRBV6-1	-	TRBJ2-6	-	TGTGCCAGCAGCCCCGGGACATCGCAAGGGGCCAACGTCCTGACTTTC	CASSPGTSQGANVLTF
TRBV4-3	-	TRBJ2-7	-	TGCGCCAGCAGCCAAGACGGCACCCGTTACGAGCAGTACTTC	CASSQDGTRYEQYF
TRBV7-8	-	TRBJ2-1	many	TGTGCCAGCAGCCACATAGGTCCCCGAGGCCTGTATGAGCAGTTCTTC	CASSHIGPRGLYEQFF
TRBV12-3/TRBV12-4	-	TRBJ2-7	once	TGTGCCAGCAGCCCCCCTCTCTCCGAGCAGTACTTC	CASSPPLSEQYF
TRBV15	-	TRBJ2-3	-	TGTGCCACCAGCAGAGAAGAGATGGGGCTAGCGACTAGCACAGATACGCAGTATTTT	CATSREEMGLATSTDTQYF
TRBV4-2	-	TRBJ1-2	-	TGTGCCAGCAGCCAATCACGGGACTTCTATAGCTACACCTTC	CASSQSRDFYSYTF
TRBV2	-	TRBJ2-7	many	TGTGCCAGCACGAGGACCGCCCGGGGCGAGCAGTACTTC	CASTRTARGEQYF
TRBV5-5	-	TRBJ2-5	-	TGTGCCAGCAGCTCAACCCGGGCCACCGTAGAGACCCAGTACTTC	CASSSTRATVETQYF
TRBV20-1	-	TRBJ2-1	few	TGCAGTGCTAGAAGGCGGGGGCTCTACAATGAGCAGTTCTTC	CSARRRGLYNEQFF
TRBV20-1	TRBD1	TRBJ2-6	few	TGCAGTGCTTCCGGCGCGACAGGGTTTAGCTCTGGGGCCAACGTCCTGACTTTC	CSASGATGFSSGANVLTF
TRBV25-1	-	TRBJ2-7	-	TGTGCCAGCAGTGAATATTTCGGCCGAGGGACCTACGAGCAGTACTTC	CASSEYFGRGTYEQYF
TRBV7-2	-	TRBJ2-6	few	TGTGCCAGCAGCGAACAGGGCCCTGGGGCCAACGTCCTGACTTTC	CASSEQGPGANVLTF
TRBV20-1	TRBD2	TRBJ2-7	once	TGCAGTGCCCTAGCGGGAGGCCACGAGCAGTACTTC	CSALAGGHEQYF
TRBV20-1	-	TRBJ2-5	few	TGCAGTGCTAGAGATCTGGGACGGAACCTTGAGTGGAAAGAGACCCAGTACTTC	CSARDLGRNLEWKETQYF
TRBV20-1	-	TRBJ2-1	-	TGCAGTGCTAGAGAGTACACCGCGTCAACCTACAATGAGCAGTTCTTC	CSAREYTASTYNEQFF
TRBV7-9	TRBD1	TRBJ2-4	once	TGTGCCAGCAGTCATCCTGCGGGACAGGGGGCTGAGCAGTACTTC	CASSHPAGQGAEQYF
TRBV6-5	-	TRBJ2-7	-	TGTGCCAGCAGTACCCAGACTTCCACGAGCTACGAGCAGTACTTC	CASSTQTSTSYEQYF
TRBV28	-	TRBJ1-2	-	TGTGCCAGCAATCGCCGTAACTATGGCTACACCTTC	CASNRRNYGYTF
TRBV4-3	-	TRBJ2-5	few	TGCGCCAGCAGCCAAGGCTATCGAGAGACCCAGTACTTC	CASSQGYRETQYF
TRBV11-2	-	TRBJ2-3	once	TGTGCCAGCAGCCCCATGGGCCGCACAGATACGCAGTATTTT	CASSPMGRTDTQYF
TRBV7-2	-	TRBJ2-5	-	TGTGCCAGCAGCCCGACCCCATTTGGGACCCAGTACTTC	CASSPTPFGTQYF
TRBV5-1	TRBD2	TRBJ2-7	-	TGCGCCAGCAGCCCGGGGACTAGTATAGGGATCTGGCAGTACTTC	CASSPGTSIGIWQYF
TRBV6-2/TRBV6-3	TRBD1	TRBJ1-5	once	TGTGCCAGCAGTTCGGCCGGGACAGCTTCTCAGCCCCAGCATTTT	CASSSAGTASQPQHF
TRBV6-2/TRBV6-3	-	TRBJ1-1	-	TGTGCCAGCCAAACAGCCTCAACGAACACTGAAGCTTTCTTT	CASQTASTNTEAFF
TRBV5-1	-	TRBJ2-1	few	TGCGCCAGCAGCCCCCGCAGGGGCTACAATGAGCAGTTCTTC	CASSPRRGYNEQFF
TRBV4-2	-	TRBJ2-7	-	TGTGCCAGCAGCCCTTCGGGCCCCTCCTACGAGCAGTACTTC	CASSPSGPSYEQYF